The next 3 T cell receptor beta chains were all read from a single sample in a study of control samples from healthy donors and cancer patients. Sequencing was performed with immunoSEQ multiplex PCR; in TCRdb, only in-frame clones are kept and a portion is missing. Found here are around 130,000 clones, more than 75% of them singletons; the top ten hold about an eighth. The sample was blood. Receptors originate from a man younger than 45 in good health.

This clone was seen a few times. The CDR3 DNA reads as TGTGCCAGCAGTGAATGGGACTCGCTACCCTTTTCCAATGAGCAGTTCTTC. This translates into CASSEWDSLPFSNEQFF. This chain joins TRBV25-1 and TRBJ2-1; a weak D match, TRBD2 (6 bases). Trimming took off 1 base at V and 6 bases at J, with 19 bases between the two ends. The CDR3 runs 17 residues. Germline V gene lookup returns CDR1 MGHDK and CDR2 SYGVNS.

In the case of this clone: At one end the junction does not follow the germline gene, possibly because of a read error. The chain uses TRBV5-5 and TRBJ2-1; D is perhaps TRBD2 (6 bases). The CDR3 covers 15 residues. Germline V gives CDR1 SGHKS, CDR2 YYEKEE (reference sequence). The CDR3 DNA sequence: TGTGCCAGCAGTTTGGGACTGAGCACCTACAATGAGCAGTTCTTC. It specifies CASSLGLSTYNEQFF.

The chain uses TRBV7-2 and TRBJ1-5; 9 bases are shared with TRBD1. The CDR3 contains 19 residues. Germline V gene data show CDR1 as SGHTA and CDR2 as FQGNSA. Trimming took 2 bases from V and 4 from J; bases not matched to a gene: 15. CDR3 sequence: CASSLNPSPGQGSNQPQHF. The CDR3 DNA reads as TGTGCCAGCAGCTTAAACCCCAGTCCGGGACAGGGTTCGAATCAGCCCCAGCATTTT.